This TCR beta chain originates from a study of regulatory T cells in long-lasting Graves disease. In the study overall: Treatment with antithyroid drugs for over 5 years, together with positive TSH receptor antibodies, meant persistent Graves' disease.

The sample's time point: persistent/refractory GD, antithyroid drugs over 5 years with positive TRAb. TCR sequences were obtained from RNA taken from PBMCs. The authors diagnosed Graves' disease using American Thyroid Association guidelines. Both iRepertoire HTBI primers and Arm-PCR of CDR3 regions were used to build the TCR beta libraries. Original analysis: Analysis of the samples identified around 64 TRBV and 14 TRBJ segments. TCRdb re-called the multiplex PCR reads with MiXCR, one entry per CDR3 protein. None of the V and J calls come from the authors' own analysis; TCRdb made them. The sample consists of roughly 400,000 distinct CDR3 sequences, more than 20% of them appearing once. With 3 bases removed from V and 0 bases from J, the gap between germline ends came to 12 bases. The CDR3 consists of 16 residues. Germline V CDR1 and CDR2: KGHSH, LQKENI.

Material: peripheral blood mononuclear cells (PBMCs), obtained when the disease was refractory, from a patient treated with antithyroid drugs. This TCR derives from a female donor with Graves disease. V and J are TRBV18 and TRBJ1-3; D uncertain. The CDR3 reads CASSPKPPSSGNTIYF. The CDR3 DNA follows: TGTGCCAGCTCACCGAAACCCCCAAGCTCTGGAAACACCATATATTTT. The full variable domain, its missing parts supplied by reference TRBV18 and TRBJ1-3, is NAGVMQNPRHLVRRRGQEARLRCSPMKGHSHVYWYRQLPEEGLKFMVYLQKENIIDESGMPKERFSAEFPKEGPSILRIQQVVRGDSAAYFCASSPKPPSSGNTIYFGEGSWLTVV.